The 31 T cell receptor beta chains given below trace back to one sample, sequenced in a study of T-cell reconstitution after alpha-beta-depleted transplantation in children. Construction of the TCRbeta library involved unique molecular identifiers. TCRdb used MiXCR to reprocess the PCR reads, holding one entry per CDR3 protein. The sample has a few hundred thousand distinct CDR3 sequences, 7.5% to 10% seen once. The sample consisted of PBMCs from the stem cell graft donor, taken from the stem cell graft. These receptors originate from a human donor who donated a stem cell graft to a child with SCID.

This clonotype occurred many times. The chain has TRBV7-6 and TRBJ2-1, with a tentative D call TRBD2 (5 bases). The CDR3 consists of 13 residues. Germline lookup yields CDR1 SGHVS and CDR2 FNYEAQ. Trimming left V 2 bases short and J 8 bases short, with 10 bases between. The CDR3 DNA reads TGTGCCAGCAGCTTAAGTTCGCGGGATGAGCAGTTCTTC. Protein: CASSLSSRDEQFF.

In this sample, this clonotype turned up many times. The chain combines TRBV12-3 or TRBV12-4 with TRBJ2-5; weak D call: TRBD1 (5 bases). The V end lost 0 bases, the J end lost 5 bases, and 10 bases lay between the germline ends. There are 14 residues in the CDR3. The CDR3 region is CASSLAGAGETQYF. CDR3 nucleotides: TGTGCCAGCAGTTTAGCAGGGGCCGGGGAGACCCAGTACTTC.

This clonotype was seen repeatedly, ten times or more. The rearrangement uses TRBV3-1 and TRBJ2-1, with D tentatively TRBD1 or TRBD2 (6 bases each). This CDR3 is built from 17 residues. CDR1 and CDR2 from the germline V gene are LGHDT and YNNKEL (reference sequence). The ends were cut back, 2 bases at V and 4 bases at J, with 18 bases in the middle. DNA of the CDR3: TGTGCCAGCAGCCAAACCGTAGGGGGACTGGGGTACAATGAGCAGTTCTTC. This codes for CASSQTVGGLGYNEQFF.

This clonotype was seen repeatedly, ten times or more. This chain joins TRBV4-1 and TRBJ1-5; TRBD1 aligns across 10 bases. The CDR3 runs 17 residues. The germline V gene has CDR1 MGHRA and CDR2 YSYEKL. V lost 0 bases, J lost 3 bases, and 5 bases stayed unmatched. The chain's CDR3 is CASSQDKGQGFNQPQHF. The CDR3 DNA follows: TGCGCCAGCAGCCAAGATAAGGGACAGGGGTTCAATCAGCCCCAGCATTTT.

This clonotype was seen at least ten times. This chain uses TRBV5-1 with TRBJ2-3, with D perhaps matching TRBD2 (6 bases). Germline assignment: CDR1 SGHRS and CDR2 YFSETQ. CDR3 length: 16 residues. V lost 3 bases to trimming and J lost 0 bases, with 14 bases between them. CDR3 sequence: CASSSVSRGSTDTQYF. The CDR3 DNA is TGCGCCAGCAGCTCTGTAAGCCGGGGGAGCACAGATACGCAGTATTTT.

The J gene is TRBJ2-1, the V gene TRBV7-9, with 7 bases aligning to TRBD1. V trimming: 5 bases; J trimming: 0 bases; junction bases outside the gene matches: 7. CDR1 and CDR2 (germline): SEHNR, FQNEAQ (reference sequence). The CDR3 length is 16 residues. The chain's CDR3 is CASSPRTGYSYNEQFF. The CDR3, as DNA: TGTGCCAGCAGCCCAAGGACAGGCTACTCCTACAATGAGCAGTTCTTC.

This clonotype has a count of ten or more. The chain uses TRBV20-1 and TRBJ1-4; TRBD1 aligns across 8 bases. CDR1 DFQATT and CDR2 SNEGSKA come from the germline V gene (reference sequence). The CDR3 is 14 amino acids. After removal of 5 bases from V and 8 bases from J, the junction contained 10 bases not matched to a gene. CDR3 nucleotide sequence: TGCAGTGCTGGCCTACAGGGGGTCAGGGAAAAACTGTTTTTT. It encodes CSAGLQGVREKLFF.

This clonotype was found many times. The CDR3 nucleotides are TGTGCCAGCAGTTTATCGGCACTCCCGCGGAGGAATGAGCAGTTCTTC. Its translation: CASSLSALPRRNEQFF. The V call is TRBV27, the J call TRBJ2-1; D possibly corresponds to TRBD2 (5 bases). Germline CDR1 is MNHEY and CDR2 is SMNVEV (reference sequence). The ends were cut back, 0 bases at V and 7 bases at J, with 16 bases in the middle. The CDR3 runs to 16 residues.

This clonotype was seen at least ten times. The rearrangement links TRBV5-1 to TRBJ2-1, with D perhaps TRBD2 (5 bases). V lost 4 bases, J lost 6 bases, and 11 bases lay in between. Germline V gene sequence: CDR1 SGHRS, CDR2 YFSETQ. This CDR3 has 13 amino acids. The DNA of the CDR3 is TGCGCCAGCAGCCCGGAAAGCGGCAATGAGCAGTTCTTC. Protein product: CASSPESGNEQFF.

This clonotype was seen at least ten times. This chain's CDR3 is CASSEGRRYGYTF. Written as DNA, the CDR3 is TGTGCCAGCAGTGAAGGGCGGCGCTATGGCTACACCTTC. The chain uses TRBV25-1 and TRBJ1-2; D gene unclear. CDR1 is MGHDK, CDR2 SYGVNS, per germline. This CDR3 is 13 amino acids long. V lost 2 bases and J lost 4, with 8 bases in between.

At least ten counts were recorded for this clonotype. The V and J genes are TRBV3-1 and TRBJ1-3, with TRBD1 as a possible D gene (6 bases). Deletions cut 5 bases from V and 1 base from J, with 18 bases between. Germline loops: CDR1 LGHDT, CDR2 YNNKEL (reference sequence). The CDR3 sequence is 17 residues long. CDR3 in DNA: TGTGCCAGCAGCAAGACAGGCAACCTGCTTTCTGGAAACACCATATATTTT. Residues: CASSKTGNLLSGNTIYF.

This clonotype appeared many times. The chain carries TRBV12-3 or TRBV12-4 and TRBJ1-2; a weak D match, TRBD1 (5 bases). The CDR3 runs 14 residues. V was trimmed by 5 bases and J by 8 bases, leaving 18 bases between them. DNA for the CDR3: TGTGCCAGCAGTCCCTACCTGGGAGGGGAAGGCTACACCTTC. It specifies CASSPYLGGEGYTF.

This clonotype has ten or more counts. The V and J genes are TRBV5-6 and TRBJ1-6; TRBD1 might be the D (6 bases). This CDR3 has 18 residues. V shed 2 bases and J shed 0 bases, with 15 bases lying between them. CDR1 SGHDT and CDR2 YYEEEE come from the germline V gene. The CDR3 region has the DNA TGTGCCAGCAGCTTCGGACAGTTGGAGAGCTCCTATAATTCACCCCTCCACTTT. Amino acids: CASSFGQLESSYNSPLHF.

This clonotype was counted ten times or more. The chain uses TRBV7-2 and TRBJ2-7; D uncertain. V lost 5 bases and J 2 bases, leaving 10 bases between the germline ends. The length of the CDR3 is 13 residues. Germline V CDR1 and CDR2: SGHTA, FQGNSA. The CDR3 DNA sequence: TGTGCCAGCAGCCCCGAGGTCCCCTACGAGCAGTACTTC. Encoded protein: CASSPEVPYEQYF.

This clonotype was counted many times. The V gene is TRBV5-1, the J gene TRBJ2-3; D ambiguous. The germline V and J ends were trimmed by 3 bases and 1 base, with 15 bases remaining between them. The CDR3 runs 16 residues. Germline V lookup: CDR1 SGHRS, CDR2 YFSETQ. CDR3 sequence: CASSYRIAGRTDTQYF. The DNA of the CDR3 is TGCGCCAGCAGCTACCGCATCGCAGGTCGCACAGATACGCAGTATTTT.

This clonotype was observed many times. The rearrangement joins TRBV29-1 to TRBJ1-4; the match to TRBD1 covers 7 bases. Germline CDR1 reads SQVTM; CDR2 reads ANQGSEA. This CDR3 region has 13 residues. V shed 3 bases and J 6 bases; nucleotides not matched to a gene: 4. The CDR3 DNA is TGCAGCGTTGAGACAGGGCTCGATGAAAAACTGTTTTTT. It encodes CSVETGLDEKLFF.

This chain connects TRBV20-1 to TRBJ2-2; D ambiguous. CDR3 length: 19 residues. Germline V gives CDR1 DFQATT, CDR2 SNEGSKA (reference sequence). Trimming removed 4 bases from V and 0 bases from J, with 24 bases in between. The CDR3 nucleotides read TGCAGTGCTATTTACGGAGACTCCAGGTCTTCCTCGAACACCGGGGAGCTGTTTTTT. Encoded protein: CSAIYGDSRSSSNTGELFF.

In its sample, this clonotype was seen many times. The V and J genes are TRBV6-1 and TRBJ1-4; 7 bases are shared with TRBD1. The CDR3 spans 14 residues. In germline, CDR1 is MNHNS, CDR2 SASEGT. V was clipped by 6 bases and J by 7 bases; unmatched bases: 8. Here the CDR3 reads CASSATGFGEKLFF. In nucleotides, the CDR3 is TGTGCCAGCAGCGCGACAGGGTTTGGTGAAAAACTGTTTTTT.

V gene TRBV28 combines with J gene TRBJ2-7, with TRBD2 as a possible D gene (6 bases). Trimming took off 6 bases at V and 11 bases at J, with 23 bases between the two ends. Germline V gene sequence: CDR1 MDHEN, CDR2 SYDVKM. This CDR3 has 14 amino acids. The CDR3 here is CASSLGTLIMVKYF. CDR3 DNA: TGTGCCAGCAGCCTCGGGACTCTAATAATGGTTAAGTACTTC.

The sample holds many counts of this clonotype. This sequence joins TRBV20-1 and TRBJ2-2, with TRBD1 identical over 7 bases. CDR3 size: 12 residues. J was trimmed by 6 bases and V by 5 bases; bases with no gene match: 3. The V gene's germline CDR1 is DFQATT and CDR2 SNEGSKA (reference sequence). This chain's CDR3 is CSALTGSGELFF. Written as DNA, the CDR3 is TGCAGTGCTTTGACAGGGTCCGGGGAGCTGTTTTTT.

This clonotype was seen ten or more times. This CDR3 is CASSGPFRGLNTEAFF. CDR3 bases: TGCGCCAGCAGCGGGCCCTTCCGGGGGCTCAACACTGAAGCTTTCTTT. The V and J genes are TRBV5-1 and TRBJ1-1; possibly TRBD1 for D (6 bases). Germline lookup yields CDR1 SGHRS and CDR2 YFSETQ. This CDR3 contains 16 residues. Trimming removed 4 bases at V and 2 bases at J, with 18 bases between.

This clonotype was picked up many times. V gene TRBV4-3 combines with J gene TRBJ2-3; TRBD2 matches 8 bases. Looked up from germline, CDR1 is LGHNA and CDR2 is YSLEER. Germline trimming cut 0 bases from V and 0 bases from J; bases unmatched to any gene: 8. The CDR3 is 18 residues long. The CDR3 protein is CASSQDWPSGRSTDTQYF. CDR3 nucleotides: TGCGCCAGCAGCCAAGACTGGCCTAGCGGGCGTAGCACAGATACGCAGTATTTT.

This clonotype came up many times. The V and J genes are TRBV5-1 and TRBJ2-2; the match to TRBD1 covers 8 bases. Germline values: CDR1 SGHRS, CDR2 YFSETQ. This CDR3 contains 18 residues. The J segment lost 0 bases and the V segment lost 3 bases, leaving 10 bases of the junction unmatched. The CDR3 DNA reads as TGCGCCAGCAGCTCCGCGGACAGGGCCAACTCGAACACCGGGGAGCTGTTTTTT. This codes for CASSSADRANSNTGELFF.

This clonotype was recorded many times. The V call is TRBV6-1, the J call TRBJ2-7; D is undetermined. The V gene's germline CDR1 is MNHNS and CDR2 SASEGT. V lost 3 bases to trimming and J lost 2 bases, with 14 bases between them. The CDR3 totals 15 residues. The CDR3 loop is CASSEGPVGTYEQYF. CDR3 DNA: TGTGCCAGCAGTGAGGGTCCCGTCGGCACCTACGAGCAGTACTTC.

V usage is TRBV9 and J usage is TRBJ2-5, with D perhaps matching TRBD2 (6 bases). With 8 bases removed from V and 6 bases from J, the gap between germline ends came to 23 bases. Germline V CDR1 and CDR2: SGDLS, YYNGEE. CDR3 length equals 15 residues. The CDR3 reads CASSGHSSDYQTQYF. The CDR3 DNA reads as TGTGCCAGTTCCGGGCATTCTTCGGACTATCAGACCCAGTACTTC. Together with reference TRBV9 and TRBJ2-5, the CDR3 gives the full variable domain: DSGVTQTPKHLITATGQRVTLRCSPRSGDLSVYWYQQSLDQGLQFLIQYYNGEERAKGNILERFSAQQFPDLHSELNLSSLELGDSALYFCASSGHSSDYQTQYFGPGTRLLVL.

Many counts were recorded for this clonotype. V and J are TRBV5-1 and TRBJ2-5; D uncertain. The CDR3 consists of 12 residues. From germline, CDR1 is SGHRS and CDR2 YFSETQ. V was trimmed by 4 bases and J by 0 bases, leaving 4 bases between them. CDR3 residues: CASSMNQETQYF. The CDR3 nucleotides read TGCGCCAGCAGCATGAACCAAGAGACCCAGTACTTC. The whole variable domain, remainder taken from reference TRBV5-1 and TRBJ2-5, is KAGVTQTPRYLIKTRGQQVTLSCSPISGHRSVSWYQQTPGQGLQFLFEYFSETQRNKGNFPGRFSGRQFSNSRSEMNVSTLELGDSALYLCASSMNQETQYFGPGTRLLVL.

The table lists this clonotype with many counts. The chain recombines TRBV28 with TRBJ2-1, with 9 bases fitting TRBD2. The CDR3 covers 16 residues. V dropped 6 bases and J dropped 0; count of bases not matched to a gene: 6. Germline assignment: CDR1 MDHEN and CDR2 SYDVKM. DNA of the CDR3: TGTGCCAGCAGCCTTAGCGGGGGCCTCTCCTACAATGAGCAGTTCTTC. It translates to CASSLSGGLSYNEQFF.

This clonotype was observed many times. The gene calls are TRBV6-1 and TRBJ1-5, with 9 bases matching TRBD1. V trimming: 4 bases; J trimming: 1 base; junction bases outside the gene matches: 2. This CDR3 is 15 amino acids long. The germline gives CDR1 MNHNS, CDR2 SASEGT. CDR3 nucleotides: TGTGCCAGCAGTGGGGACAGGGTGAGCAATCAGCCCCAGCATTTT. It is translated as CASSGDRVSNQPQHF.

The V and J genes are TRBV6-5 and TRBJ1-1, with D possibly matching TRBD1 (6 bases). CDR1 and CDR2 (germline): MNHEY, SVGAGI. This CDR3 comprises 15 residues. V lost 0 bases and J lost 2, with 10 bases in between. The CDR3 is CASSYSDSHNTEAFF. Here the CDR3 DNA reads TGTGCCAGCAGTTACTCGGACAGCCATAACACTGAAGCTTTCTTT.

This clonotype was detected many times. The gene calls are TRBV24-1 and TRBJ2-6; 7 bases fit TRBD1. The CDR3 contains 18 residues. CDR1 KGHDR and CDR2 SFDVKD come from the germline V gene. V trimming: 6 bases; J trimming: 1 base; junction bases outside the gene matches: 11. CDR3 loop: CATSSPADRISGANVLTF. CDR3 DNA sequence: TGTGCCACCAGTAGCCCCGCGGACAGGATTTCTGGGGCCAACGTCCTGACTTTC.

This clonotype was seen repeatedly, ten times or more. CDR3 in amino acids: CASSYSGSTSNQPQHF. DNA for the CDR3: TGTGCCAGCAGTTACAGTGGCAGTACGAGCAATCAGCCCCAGCATTTT. The chain has TRBV6-5 and TRBJ1-5; D gene ambiguous. Trimming shortened V by 2 bases and J by 1 base, and 12 bases separated the two germline ends. Looked up from germline, CDR1 is MNHEY and CDR2 is SVGAGI. This CDR3 has 16 amino acids.